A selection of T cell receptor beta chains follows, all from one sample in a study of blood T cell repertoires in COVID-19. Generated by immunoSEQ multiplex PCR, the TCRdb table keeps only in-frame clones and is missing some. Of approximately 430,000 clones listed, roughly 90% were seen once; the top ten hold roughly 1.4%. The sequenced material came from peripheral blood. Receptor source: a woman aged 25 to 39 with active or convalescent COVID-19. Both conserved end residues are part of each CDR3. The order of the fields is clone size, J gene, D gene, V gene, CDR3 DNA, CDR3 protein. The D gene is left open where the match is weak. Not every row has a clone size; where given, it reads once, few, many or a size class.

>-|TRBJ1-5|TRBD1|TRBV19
TGTGCCAGTAGTATACCCCTAGGGGGCGCGTGGAATCAGCCCCAGCATTTT
CASSIPLGGAWNQPQHF
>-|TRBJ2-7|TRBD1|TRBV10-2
TGCGCCAGCAGGGGTACAGGGGGCGCGGGTTCCTACGAGCAGTACTTC
CASRGTGGAGSYEQYF
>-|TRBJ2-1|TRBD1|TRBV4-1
TGCGCCAGCAGCCACCCGGACAGGGGGGCCTCCTACAATGAGCAGTTCTTC
CASSHPDRGASYNEQFF
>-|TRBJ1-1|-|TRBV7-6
TGTGCCAGCAGCTTAGAGGGGTGGGGTAACACTGAAGCTTTCTTT
CASSLEGWGNTEAFF
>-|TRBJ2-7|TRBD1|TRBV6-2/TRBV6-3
TGTGCCAGCAGTTACTCGAGCATCCGGGACAGCAAGCAGTACTTC
CASSYSSIRDSKQYF
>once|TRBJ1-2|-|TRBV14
TGTGCCAGCAGCCTTACTAACTATGGCTACACCTTC
CASSLTNYGYTF
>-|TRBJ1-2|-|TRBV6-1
TGTGCCAGCAGTGACGTGGGACATCGTCTTTTAACCAACTATGGCTACACCTTC
CASSDVGHRLLTNYGYTF
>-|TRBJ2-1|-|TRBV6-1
TGTGCCAGCAGTGAAGCCCTGAGCTCCTACAATGAGCAGTTCTTC
CASSEALSSYNEQFF
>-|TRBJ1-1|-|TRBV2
TGTGCCAGCAGTGAAGATGGCGGACGGGATTCTGGTGCTTTCTTT
CASSEDGGRDSGAFF
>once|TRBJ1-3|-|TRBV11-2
TGTGCCAGCAGCTCACCCCCGGGAGATCGAAACACCATATATTTT
CASSSPPGDRNTIYF
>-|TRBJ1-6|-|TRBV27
TGTGCCAGCAGTTTAAACGTCCCGGATGACTTTAATTCACCCCTCCACTTT
CASSLNVPDDFNSPLHF
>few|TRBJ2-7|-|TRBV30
TGTGCCTGGAGTGATCAACGACCGGGAAAAGGGATGCACGAGCAGTACTTC
CAWSDQRPGKGMHEQYF
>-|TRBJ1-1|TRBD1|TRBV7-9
TGTGCCAGCAGCTCCCAGGGGGACACTGAAGCTTTCTTT
CASSSQGDTEAFF
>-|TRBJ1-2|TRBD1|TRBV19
TGTGCCAGTAACTCCGAGACAGGGGCATGGGGCTACACCTTC
CASNSETGAWGYTF